These 19 T cell receptor beta chains originate from one sample sequenced in a study of shared clonotypes between healthy human individuals. CD8 cells classed as naive were CD45RO-negative and positively selected for CCR7, excluding terminally differentiated effector memory CD45RA+ cells. The data were produced by immunoSEQ multiplex PCR, yet TCRdb's version contains in-frame clones alone and is incomplete. The profile covers hundreds of thousands of clones, with 90% to 95% appearing a single time and approximately 25% taken by the ten largest. What was sequenced was naive CD8+ T cells sorted from blood. The receptor source for this set is a man aged 25 to 45 in good health.

The V and J genes are TRBV5-6 and TRBJ1-4, with D maybe TRBD1 (5 bases). Germline CDR1 reads SGHDT; CDR2 reads YYEEEE. Deletions cut 0 bases from V and 6 bases from J, with 9 bases between. The CDR3 has 14 residues. The CDR3: CASSLDAGYEKLFF. The CDR3 nucleotides read TGTGCCAGCAGCTTGGATGCAGGGTATGAAAAACTGTTTTTT.

CDR3 sequence (DNA): TGTGCCAGCAGCTTAGTGGTTGAAGATGGCTACACCTTC. Amino acids: CASSLVVEDGYTF. J is TRBJ1-2 and V is TRBV5-6; the D is unclear. The CDR3 covers 13 residues. Trimming shortened V by 2 bases and J by 6 bases, and 11 bases separated the two germline ends. Per germline, CDR1 SGHDT and CDR2 YYEEEE.

V usage is TRBV7-9 and J usage is TRBJ2-3; 10 positions match TRBD2. The CDR3 has 16 residues. The germline gives CDR1 SEHNR, CDR2 FQNEAQ (reference sequence). V lost 6 bases, J lost 0 bases, and 6 bases stayed unmatched. CDR3: CASRLAGSSSTDTQYF. As DNA, the CDR3 is TGTGCCAGCAGACTAGCGGGGTCGTCTAGCACAGATACGCAGTATTTT.

J is TRBJ2-1 and V is TRBV6-7; no reliable D call. TRBV6-7 is sorted into the ORF group, with uncertain function. V lost 4 bases and J lost 7, with 5 bases in between. The CDR3 contains 11 residues. CDR3 protein: CASSCVNEQFF. CDR3 nucleotides: TGTGCCAGCAGTTGTGTGAATGAGCAGTTCTTC.

The chain's CDR3 is CAVAGGSSTDTQYF. The CDR3 bases are TGTGCAGTAGCGGGAGGCTCTAGCACAGATACGCAGTATTTT. The genes are TRBV10-3 and TRBJ2-3, with 10 positions matching TRBD2. The CDR3 consists of 14 residues. CDR1 is ENHRY and CDR2 is SYGVKD in the germline V gene.

The chain links TRBV19 to TRBJ2-2; D is ambiguous. In germline, CDR1 is LNHDA, CDR2 SQIVND (reference sequence). CDR3 length: 11 amino acids. Trimming shortened V by 5 bases and J by 4 bases, and 2 bases separated the two germline ends. This chain's CDR3 is CASSLTGELFF. CDR3 nucleotides: TGTGCCAGTAGTCTCACCGGGGAGCTGTTTTTT.

The rearrangement uses TRBV11-2 and TRBJ2-3, with D perhaps TRBD2 (6 bases). This CDR3 comprises 13 residues. In germline, CDR1 is SGHAT, CDR2 FQNNGV. The ends were cut back, 4 bases at V and 9 bases at J, with 14 bases in the middle. The CDR3 region is CASSSASGWTQYF. Here the CDR3 DNA reads TGTGCCAGCAGCTCCGCAAGCGGGTGGACGCAGTATTTT.

The V gene is TRBV5-8, the J gene TRBJ1-1; TRBD1 matches 8 bases. Germline assignment: CDR1 SGHTS and CDR2 YDEGEE. There are 20 residues in the CDR3. With V trimmed by 0 bases and J by 1 base, 17 bases remained unmatched. Here the CDR3 DNA reads TGTGCCAGCAGCTTGGTATGGGACAGGACTTTGATGGGCCCGAACACTGAAGCTTTCTTT. Translated: CASSLVWDRTLMGPNTEAFF.

With respect to this clone: Other DNA variants within this sample encode the same CDR3. The chain couples TRBV27 to TRBJ2-3, with a tentative D call TRBD2 (6 bases). The germline V gene encodes CDR1 MNHEY and CDR2 SMNVEV (reference sequence). V was clipped by 2 bases and J by 0 bases, with 6 bases between them. This CDR3 contains 14 residues. CDR3: CASSLGGSTDTQYF. CDR3 coding DNA: TGTGCCAGCAGTTTAGGAGGGAGCACAGATACGCAGTATTTT.

This clone was observed a handful of times. The chain couples TRBV7-6 to TRBJ2-7; D ambiguous. Trimming pared 1 base from V and 2 bases from J, leaving 9 bases between. The V gene's germline CDR1 is SGHVS and CDR2 FNYEAQ. This CDR3 contains 14 residues. The CDR3 bases are TGTGCCAGCAGCTTAGGGATGACAACCTACGAGCAGTACTTC. Translating gives CASSLGMTTYEQYF.

This sequence joins TRBV11-2 and TRBJ1-4; D unresolved. This CDR3 region has 18 residues. The V and J ends lost 0 bases and 7 bases respectively, with 21 bases between them. Looked up from germline, CDR1 is SGHAT and CDR2 is FQNNGV. CDR3 loop: CASSLDFPPASRREKLFF. DNA for the CDR3: TGTGCCAGCAGCTTAGATTTCCCCCCGGCCAGCCGACGTGAAAAACTGTTTTTT.

The chain is built from TRBV27 and TRBJ2-1; D unresolved. Trimming stripped 5 bases from V and 0 bases from J, with 11 bases between. This CDR3 has 15 amino acids. The V gene's germline CDR1 is MNHEY and CDR2 SMNVEV (reference sequence). The CDR3 region has the DNA TGTGCCAGCAGTCCCTACCAGAGCTCCTACAATGAGCAGTTCTTC. This codes for CASSPYQSSYNEQFF.

The gene calls are TRBV2 and TRBJ1-2, with 7 bases matching TRBD1. The junction had 8 bases not matched to a gene; V was cut back by 7 bases and J by 3 bases. Looked up from germline, CDR1 is SNHLY and CDR2 is FYNNEI. The CDR3 runs to 14 residues. CDR3 sequence reads: CASIERQGYYGYTF. For the CDR3, the DNA is TGTGCCAGCATAGAAAGACAGGGCTACTATGGCTACACCTTC.

The chain uses TRBV7-9 and TRBJ2-7; TRBD2 matches at 8 bases. Germline trimming cut 3 bases from V and 2 bases from J; bases unmatched to any gene: 9. CDR1 and CDR2 from the germline V gene are SEHNR and FQNEAQ (reference sequence). The length of the CDR3 is 16 residues. CDR3 bases: TGTGCCAGCAGCTTCGTTAGCGGGGCATCCGCCTACGAGCAGTACTTC. It yields the protein CASSFVSGASAYEQYF.

This chain joins TRBV5-1 and TRBJ2-4, with 7 bases identical to TRBD1. The CDR3 extends over 18 amino acids. Germline-derived CDR1 and CDR2 are SGHRS and YFSETQ. The J segment lost 7 bases and the V segment lost 1 base, leaving 17 bases of the junction unmatched. The CDR3 bases are TGCGCCAGCAGCTTGTCTGAGCACAGGGGAAATCCGTTGAACATTCAGTACTTC. Translated: CASSLSEHRGNPLNIQYF.

The CDR3 DNA reads as TGTGCCAGCAGTGGGTTTCAGGGCAATGAGCAGTTCTTC. Amino acids: CASSGFQGNEQFF. V is TRBV28 and J is TRBJ2-1; D perhaps matches TRBD1 (5 bases). Germline V gene lookup returns CDR1 MDHEN and CDR2 SYDVKM. There are 13 residues in the CDR3. Trimming left V 5 bases short and J 6 bases short, with 11 bases between. Drawing the rest from reference TRBV28 and TRBJ2-1, the complete variable domain is DVKVTQSSRYLVKRTGEKVFLECVQDMDHENMFWYRQDPGLGLRLIYFSYDVKMKEKGDIPEGYSVSREKKERFSLILESASTNQTSMYLCASSGFQGNEQFFGPGTRLTVL.

The CDR3 sequence is CASSLEGSAYEQYF. CDR3 coding DNA: TGTGCCAGCAGCTTAGAGGGGTCCGCCTACGAGCAGTACTTC. The chain couples TRBV7-6 to TRBJ2-7; D may be TRBD1 (5 bases). This CDR3 contains 14 residues. The germline V and J ends were trimmed by 1 base and 2 bases, with 9 bases remaining between them. The germline gives CDR1 SGHVS, CDR2 FNYEAQ. Using reference TRBV7-6 and TRBJ2-7 for the parts outside the CDR3, the full variable domain is GAGVSQSPRYKVTKRGQDVALRCDPISGHVSLYWYRQALGQGPEFLTYFNYEAQQDKSGLPNDRFSAERPEGSISTLTIQRTEQRDSAMYRCASSLEGSAYEQYFGPGTRLTVT.

J is TRBJ2-1 and V is TRBV28; 12 nucleotides agree with TRBD2. V lost 1 base to trimming and J lost 8 bases; unmatched junction nucleotides: 12. The germline gives CDR1 MDHEN, CDR2 SYDVKM. This CDR3 contains 18 residues. The DNA of the CDR3 is TGTGCCAGCAGTTTATTGTCCCGGACTAGCGGGATCGGGGATGAGCAGTTCTTC. Translated: CASSLLSRTSGIGDEQFF.

The chain carries TRBV7-9 and TRBJ2-4, with 8 bases matching TRBD1. The CDR3 has 13 amino acids. V lost 5 bases, J lost 8 bases, and 5 bases stayed unmatched. Germline CDR1 reads SEHNR; CDR2 reads FQNEAQ (reference sequence). CDR3 in amino acids: CASSPDRGHIQYF. CDR3 nucleotide sequence: TGTGCCAGCAGCCCAGACAGGGGACACATTCAGTACTTC.